Presented here are 21 T cell receptor beta chains from one specimen sequenced in a study of beta chain features in type 1 diabetes. Whole-study findings and limits: In every one of the four CD4+ subsets, TCRB CDR3s were moderately but significantly shorter in Type 1 diabetes patients.

What these receptors recognize is not known. The study reverse transcribed the entire isolated RNA, so it sequenced expressed TCRB transcripts. TCRdb keeps only in-frame clones here, not all; method: immunoSEQ multiplex PCR. The sample yields hundreds of thousands of clones, 13% seen once. The sample was naive CD4+ T cells from blood. The receptors were gathered from a man aged 18 to 30 with type 1 diabetes.

This clone has only a few counts. The identical CDR3 is also encoded by other nucleotide sequences in the sample. The CDR3 region has the DNA TGCGCCAGCAGCCTAGTTCGGGGCTACACTGAAGCTTTCTTT. As protein: CASSLVRGYTEAFF. The chain carries TRBV5-1 and TRBJ1-1; a weak D match, TRBD1 (5 bases). This CDR3 comprises 14 residues. Germline assignment: CDR1 SGHRS and CDR2 YFSETQ. Trimming removed 4 bases at V and 3 bases at J, with 13 bases between.

The chain links TRBV2 to TRBJ2-5, with D hard to call. Per the germline V gene, CDR1 is SNHLY and CDR2 is FYNNEI. This CDR3 has 12 amino acids. The germline V and J ends were trimmed by 1 base and 5 bases, with 5 bases remaining between them. The CDR3 region has the DNA TGTGCCAGCAGTGAAGGGGTGGAGACCCAGTACTTC. Its translation is CASSEGVETQYF.

This sequence joins TRBV2 and TRBJ2-3; possibly TRBD1 or TRBD2 for D (5 bases each). The CDR3 runs to 16 residues. Germline values: CDR1 SNHLY, CDR2 FYNNEI. Trimming pared 0 bases from V and 1 base from J, leaving 11 bases between. CDR3 nucleotide sequence: TGTGCCAGCAGTGAAGCGGTCGGGGCAGGCACAGATACGCAGTATTTT. Residues: CASSEAVGAGTDTQYF.

The V gene is TRBV7-2, the J gene TRBJ1-2; no firm D call. V lost 5 bases to trimming and J lost 3 bases, with 13 bases between them. The germline V gene encodes CDR1 SGHTA and CDR2 FQGNSA. This CDR3 is 14 amino acids long. The CDR3 sequence: CASSHLGQYYGYTF. CDR3 nucleotide sequence: TGTGCCAGCAGCCATCTAGGGCAATACTATGGCTACACCTTC.

The chain has TRBV28 and TRBJ2-5, with D possibly being TRBD2 (6 bases). Germline loops: CDR1 MDHEN, CDR2 SYDVKM. Trimming pared 6 bases from V and 2 bases from J, leaving 13 bases between. The CDR3 extends over 14 amino acids. CDR3: CASSRGGAQETQYF. DNA for the CDR3: TGTGCCAGCAGCCGCGGCGGGGCACAAGAGACCCAGTACTTC. Combining the CDR3 with reference TRBV28 and TRBJ2-5 gives the whole variable domain DVKVTQSSRYLVKRTGEKVFLECVQDMDHENMFWYRQDPGLGLRLIYFSYDVKMKEKGDIPEGYSVSREKKERFSLILESASTNQTSMYLCASSRGGAQETQYFGPGTRLLVL.

This clone was picked up a small number of times. V usage is TRBV25-1 and J usage is TRBJ1-2, with TRBD1 matching over 10 bases. J was trimmed by 8 bases and V by 8 bases; bases with no gene match: 5. Germline CDR1 and CDR2: MGHDK and SYGVNS. The CDR3 consists of 12 residues. The CDR3 nucleotides read TGTGCCAGCCAGACAGGGGGCGCGGGCTACACCTTC. Translated: CASQTGGAGYTF.

This clone was seen a handful of times. This chain connects TRBV29-1 to TRBJ1-3, with a weak D call TRBD1 (6 bases). The germline V gene has CDR1 SQVTM and CDR2 ANQGSEA. CDR3 size: 13 residues. V was trimmed by 7 bases and J by 2 bases, leaving 12 bases between them. The CDR3 loop is CSATTGAGNTIYF. The DNA for the CDR3 is TGCAGCGCCACGACAGGAGCTGGAAACACCATATATTTT.

This clone has a handful of counts. The rearrangement links TRBV27 to TRBJ1-1, with D unresolved. V was shortened by 7 bases and J by 5 bases, with 14 bases between the two germline ends. The CDR3 sequence is 13 residues long. Germline V gene lookup returns CDR1 MNHEY and CDR2 SMNVEV (reference sequence). In DNA, the CDR3 is TGTGCCAGCACGGCCGTTGGCGAGACTGAAGCTTTCTTT. Translated, it gives CASTAVGETEAFF.

The chain carries TRBV30 and TRBJ2-7, with 11 bases fitting TRBD2. This CDR3 is 16 amino acids long. The ends lost 3 bases at V and 3 bases at J; junction bases unmatched: 10. Per germline, CDR1 GTSNPN and CDR2 SVGIG (reference sequence). The CDR3 sequence: CAWSLGTSGRVYEQYF. The DNA for the CDR3 is TGTGCCTGGAGCTTAGGGACTAGCGGAAGAGTCTACGAGCAGTACTTC.

This chain uses TRBV29-1 with TRBJ1-2; D remains ambiguous. This CDR3 has 15 residues. The V end lost 7 bases, the J end lost 7 bases, and 25 bases lay between the germline ends. Germline CDR1 SQVTM, CDR2 ANQGSEA. The CDR3, as DNA: TGCAGCGGCTGGTATGAGGTGGAAAAGGATGGTGGCTACACCTTC. The encoded protein is CSGWYEVEKDGGYTF.

This clone appeared a few times. In DNA form, the CDR3 reads TGTGCCTGGAGTTCCTCTAGCCCAGATACGCAGTATTTT. Its translation is CAWSSSSPDTQYF. This chain links TRBV30 with TRBJ2-3; tentatively, D is TRBD2 (5 bases). The CDR3 is 13 amino acids. CDR1 is GTSNPN and CDR2 is SVGIG in the germline V gene (reference sequence). Trimming removed 2 bases from V and 4 bases from J, with 10 bases in between.

This clone was observed a few times. The rearrangement joins TRBV6-1 to TRBJ1-1, with D possibly TRBD1 on 5 matching bases. Trimming took off 6 bases at V and 0 bases at J, with 11 bases between the two ends. The CDR3 covers 14 residues. Germline assignment: CDR1 MNHNS and CDR2 SASEGT. The CDR3 sequence is CASRGGAVNTEAFF. The CDR3 DNA is TGTGCCAGCAGGGGCGGGGCAGTGAACACTGAAGCTTTCTTT.

V and J are TRBV14 and TRBJ1-2; D remains unclear. The CDR3 extends over 14 amino acids. Germline V gene sequence: CDR1 SGHDN, CDR2 FVKESK. The V end was cut by 4 bases, the J end by 7 bases, with 16 bases between. CDR3 DNA: TGTGCCAGCAGCCCCCAGGTTGAGGTTACTGGCTACACCTTC. Protein sequence: CASSPQVEVTGYTF.

There are a few counts of this clone. The chain joins TRBV27 to TRBJ1-1; D unresolved. V was shortened by 0 bases and J by 4 bases, with 15 bases between the two germline ends. The CDR3 is 16 amino acids. Looked up from germline, CDR1 is MNHEY and CDR2 is SMNVEV (reference sequence). The chain's CDR3 is CASSLSRGGLGTEAFF. CDR3 nucleotides: TGTGCCAGCAGTTTATCGAGAGGAGGGTTGGGCACTGAAGCTTTCTTT.

V is TRBV27 and J is TRBJ1-1; possibly TRBD1 for D (5 bases). V was pared by 3 bases and J by 2 bases, with 10 bases between. This CDR3 is built from 14 residues. Per germline, CDR1 MNHEY and CDR2 SMNVEV (reference sequence). CDR3 region: CASSFSGPNTEAFF. The CDR3 nucleotides are TGTGCCAGCAGTTTTTCGGGGCCAAACACTGAAGCTTTCTTT.

This rearrangement joins TRBV7-9 to TRBJ1-1; D is possibly TRBD1 (5 bases). The V end lost 5 bases, the J end lost 1 base, and 11 bases lay between the germline ends. The CDR3 runs to 14 residues. Looked up from germline, CDR1 is SEHNR and CDR2 is FQNEAQ (reference sequence). The CDR3 DNA follows: TGTGCCAGCAGCCCTAAGGGGCAGAACACTGAAGCTTTCTTT. It specifies CASSPKGQNTEAFF.

This clone has only a few counts. V and J are TRBV29-1 and TRBJ2-7, with TRBD1 matching 8 bases. The CDR3 totals 13 residues. CDR1 is SQVTM, CDR2 ANQGSEA, per germline. J gave up 3 bases and V 3 bases, and 4 bases lay outside the gene matches. CDR3 sequence (DNA): TGCAGCGTTGAGAGGACAGGGAGCTACGAGCAGTACTTC. It specifies CSVERTGSYEQYF.

This clone was found a few times. The chain uses TRBV9 and TRBJ2-5, with D possibly TRBD1 on 6 matching bases. The germline V gene has CDR1 SGDLS and CDR2 YYNGEE. This CDR3 contains 14 residues. The V and J ends lost 4 bases and 3 bases respectively, with 13 bases between them. CDR3: CASSPGQPEETQYF. In DNA form, the CDR3 reads TGTGCCAGCAGCCCCGGACAGCCGGAAGAGACCCAGTACTTC.

This chain joins TRBV6-1 and TRBJ2-7; D gene unclear. The germline V gene encodes CDR1 MNHNS and CDR2 SASEGT. V was clipped by 4 bases and J by 4 bases, with 5 bases between them. There are 11 residues in the CDR3. CDR3 region: CASSGRYEQYF. The DNA of the CDR3 is TGTGCCAGCAGTGGGCGTTACGAGCAGTACTTC.

This rearrangement joins TRBV2 to TRBJ2-5; tentative D call: TRBD1 (5 bases). The CDR3 has 12 amino acids. CDR1 is SNHLY, CDR2 FYNNEI, per germline. V dropped 10 bases and J dropped 3 bases, with 12 bases sitting between them. For the CDR3, the DNA is TGTGCCACAGTGGGGCGAGAAGAGACCCAGTACTTC. It codes for CATVGREETQYF. Full variable domain (missing parts from reference TRBV2 and TRBJ2-5): EPEVTQTPSHQVTQMGQEVILRCVPISNHLYFYWYRQILGQKVEFLVSFYNNEISEKSEIFDDQFSVERPDGSNFTLKIRSTKLEDSAMYFCATVGREETQYFGPGTRLLVL.

The V gene is TRBV5-1, the J gene TRBJ2-2, with D unclear. The V end lost 0 bases, the J end lost 1 base, and 7 bases lay between the germline ends. Germline CDR1 reads SGHRS; CDR2 reads YFSETQ. The length of the CDR3 is 15 residues. In DNA, the CDR3 is TGCGCCAGCAGCTTGGCCCCGCAGAACACCGGGGAGCTGTTTTTT. It yields the protein CASSLAPQNTGELFF.